The entry below gives a single TCR beta chain sequence along with its context. The entry originates in a study of shared clonotypes between healthy human individuals. Clones were sequenced by immunoSEQ multiplex PCR, and TCRdb holds only the in-frame ones, with some missing. The table includes about 1.1 million clones, around 78% detected once. The CDR3 is made up of 12 amino acids. Germline V gene lookup returns CDR1 MNHNS and CDR2 SASEGT. V shed 4 bases, J shed 4 bases, and the junction held 1 base outside the gene matches. This chain joins TRBV6-1 and TRBJ2-7, with 7 positions matching TRBD2. What was sequenced was memory CD4+ T cells from PBMCs. Stated subset: CD45RA-negative fraction. This TCR derives from a young man in good health. Some clones in this sample may be carry-over from other donors' samples. CDR3 nucleotides: TGTGCCAGCAGTGTACTAGCGTACGAGCAGTACTTC. Its translation is CASSVLAYEQYF.